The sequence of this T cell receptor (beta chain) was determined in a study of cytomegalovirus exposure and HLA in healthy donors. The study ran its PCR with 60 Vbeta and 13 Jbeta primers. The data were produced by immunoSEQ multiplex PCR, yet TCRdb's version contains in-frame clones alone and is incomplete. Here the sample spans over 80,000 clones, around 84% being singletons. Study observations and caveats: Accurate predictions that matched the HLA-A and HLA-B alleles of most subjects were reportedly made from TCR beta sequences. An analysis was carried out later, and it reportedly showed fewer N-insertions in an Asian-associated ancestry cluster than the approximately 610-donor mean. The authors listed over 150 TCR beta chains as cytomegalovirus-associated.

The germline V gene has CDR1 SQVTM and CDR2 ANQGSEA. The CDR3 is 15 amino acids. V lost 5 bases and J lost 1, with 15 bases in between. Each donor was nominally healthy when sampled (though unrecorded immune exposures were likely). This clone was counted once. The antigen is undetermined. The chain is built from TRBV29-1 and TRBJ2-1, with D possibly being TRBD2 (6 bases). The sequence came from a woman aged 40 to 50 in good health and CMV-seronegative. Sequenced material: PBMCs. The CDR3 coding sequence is TGCAGCGTTCTACGGTCCGCGGGGTCCTACAATGAGCAGTTCTTC. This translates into CSVLRSAGSYNEQFF.